The clone carrying this T cell receptor (beta chain) was picked up one time. The sample belongs to a study of blood T cell repertoires in COVID-19. Some clones are missing from TCRdb's copy, which holds only in-frame ones; the method was immunoSEQ multiplex PCR. The table shows 3,000 to 3,500 clones, with approximately 84% occurring only once. The V and J ends lost 4 bases and 5 bases respectively, with 15 bases between them. CDR1 is SGHRS and CDR2 is YFSETQ in the germline V gene. The length of the CDR3 is 15 residues. This chain uses TRBV5-1 with TRBJ2-2, with D maybe TRBD2 (6 bases). Sequenced: peripheral blood. The receptor's source is a human donor in a cohort sampled during active COVID-19. The CDR3 is CASSPGLARTGELFF. CDR3 sequence (DNA): TGCGCCAGCAGCCCGGGACTGGCGCGAACCGGGGAGCTGTTTTTT.